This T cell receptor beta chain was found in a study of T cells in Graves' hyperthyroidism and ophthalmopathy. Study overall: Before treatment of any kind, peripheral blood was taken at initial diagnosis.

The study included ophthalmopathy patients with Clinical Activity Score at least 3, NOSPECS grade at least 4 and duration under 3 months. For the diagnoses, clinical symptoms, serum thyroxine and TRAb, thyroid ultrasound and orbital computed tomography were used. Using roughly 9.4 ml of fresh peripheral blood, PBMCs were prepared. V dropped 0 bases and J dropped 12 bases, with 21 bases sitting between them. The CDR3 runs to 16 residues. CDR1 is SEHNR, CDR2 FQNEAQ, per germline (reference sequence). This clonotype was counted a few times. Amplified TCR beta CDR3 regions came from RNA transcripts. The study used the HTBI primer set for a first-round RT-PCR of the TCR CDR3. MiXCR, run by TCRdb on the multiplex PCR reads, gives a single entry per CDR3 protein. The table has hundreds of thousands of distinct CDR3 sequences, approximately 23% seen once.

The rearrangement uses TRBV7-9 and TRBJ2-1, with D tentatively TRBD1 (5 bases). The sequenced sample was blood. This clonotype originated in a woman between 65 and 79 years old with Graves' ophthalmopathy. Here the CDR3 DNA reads TGTGCCAGCAGCTTAGCGGCGAAGGGGCTACCACATTCGCAGTTCTTC. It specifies CASSLAAKGLPHSQFF.